This T cell receptor (beta chain) was obtained from a study of blood T cell repertoires in COVID-19. Generated by immunoSEQ multiplex PCR, the TCRdb table keeps only in-frame clones and is missing some. Of approximately 200,000 clones listed, approximately 80% are singletons. CDR3 length equals 16 residues. Germline values: CDR1 SGHRS, CDR2 YFSETQ. V was clipped by 4 bases and J by 4 bases, with 20 bases between them. The sequence came from a man aged 35 to 55 who had recovered from COVID-19. Input material: PBMCs or T cells enriched from blood (not recorded which). The chain recombines TRBV5-1 with TRBJ1-1; no clear D. Written as DNA, the CDR3 is TGCGCCAGCAGCGCCCGAGGAGGCCCGGGGAGCACTGAAGCTTTCTTT. Protein product: CASSARGGPGSTEAFF.